Following are 15 T cell receptor beta chains from one sample sequenced in a study of T cell repertoires in cytomegalovirus infection. TCRdb processed the reads anew with MiXCR; each CDR3 protein has one entry. The repertoire consists of 500,000 to 600,000 distinct CDR3 sequences, with approximately 15% occurring once and the leading ten covering 20% to 30%. Sequencing input: CD8+ T cells from PBMCs. The receptors derive from a human donor in good health (CMV status not recorded). Some clones in this sample may be carry-over from other donors' samples.

This clonotype was observed a few times. The V gene is TRBV15, the J gene TRBJ2-1, with TRBD2 matching 12 bases. This CDR3 has 19 amino acids. Germline lookup yields CDR1 LNHNV and CDR2 YYDKDF (reference sequence). The V and J ends lost 3 bases and 10 bases, in that order; junction bases with no gene match: 19. The CDR3 nucleotides read TGTGCCACCAGCAGCGGACATCCGACAGCTAGCGGGAGGGCTGGAGAGCAGTTCTTC. Amino acid sequence: CATSSGHPTASGRAGEQFF.

This clonotype was seen only a few times. The V call is TRBV7-9, the J call TRBJ2-5, with 12 bases that match TRBD1. CDR1 is SEHNR and CDR2 is FQNEAQ in the germline V gene (reference sequence). V trimming: 5 bases; J trimming: 5 bases; junction bases outside the gene matches: 9. The CDR3 runs to 16 residues. As DNA, the CDR3 is TGTGCCAGCAGCCCCCCGGGACAGGGGGCGGTTGAGACCCAGTACTTC. Translating gives CASSPPGQGAVETQYF.

In the case of this clonotype: A much larger clone sits a single nucleotide away, making a read error possible. V and J are TRBV27 and TRBJ2-7; 9 nucleotides line up with TRBD2. Germline-derived CDR1 and CDR2 are MNHEY and SMNVEV (reference sequence). After removal of 5 bases from V and 3 bases from J, the junction contained 11 bases not matched to a gene. The CDR3 consists of 16 residues. In DNA form, the CDR3 reads TGTGCCAGCAGTCCCAGCAGCGGGGGGTTTTACTACGAGCAGTACTTC. It translates to CASSPSSGGFYYEQYF.

This clonotype was seen at least ten times. The chain recombines TRBV12-3 or TRBV12-4 with TRBJ1-1; no firm D call. V was trimmed by 2 bases and J by 2 bases, leaving 12 bases between them. There are 15 residues in the CDR3. The CDR3 protein is CASSLYGDVNTEAFF. The CDR3 DNA reads TGTGCCAGCAGTTTATATGGGGATGTCAACACTGAAGCTTTCTTT.

As concerns this clonotype: No conserved phenylalanine or tryptophan ends this CDR3, so it is likely a read error. The chain has TRBV7-2 and TRBJ2-7; 10 bases line up with TRBD2. Looked up from germline, CDR1 is SGHTA and CDR2 is FQGNSA. Trimming took 2 bases from V and 10 from J; bases not matched to a gene: 11. The CDR3 is 15 amino acids. This CDR3 reads CASSLIAGGAYYQYY. DNA of the CDR3: TGTGCCAGCAGCTTAATAGCGGGAGGAGCCTACTATCAGTACTAC.

This clonotype was recorded a few times. The chain has TRBV20-1 and TRBJ2-3; D gene ambiguous. V was trimmed by 1 base and J by 4 bases, leaving 15 bases between them. The CDR3 covers 15 residues. The germline gives CDR1 DFQATT, CDR2 SNEGSKA (reference sequence). Here the CDR3 DNA reads TGCAGTGCTAGAGGCTCAGAATCGAACCCAGATACGCAGTATTTT. Amino acid sequence: CSARGSESNPDTQYF.

The sample holds many counts of this clonotype. This chain joins TRBV6-5 and TRBJ1-2, with 7 nucleotides matching TRBD1. Germline V gene lookup returns CDR1 MNHEY and CDR2 SVGAGI. CDR3 length: 14 residues. The trim removed 6 bases at V and 4 bases at J, leaving 8 bases unmatched. The CDR3 loop is CASSDRGLGYGYTF. As DNA, the CDR3 is TGTGCCAGCAGCGATAGGGGGCTGGGCTATGGCTACACCTTC.

This clonotype was observed many times. The rearrangement uses TRBV19 and TRBJ1-6, with unresolved D. Germline V gives CDR1 LNHDA, CDR2 SQIVND (reference sequence). The CDR3 is made up of 14 amino acids. Trimming cost V 7 bases and J 6 bases, with 13 bases left between them. The chain's CDR3 is CASTFQWGNSPLHF. CDR3 sequence (DNA): TGTGCCAGTACCTTCCAATGGGGTAATTCACCCCTCCACTTT.

This chain joins TRBV7-9 and TRBJ2-4, with TRBD1 matching 10 bases. The CDR3 extends over 19 amino acids. The germline V gene has CDR1 SEHNR and CDR2 FQNEAQ (reference sequence). Germline trimming cut 4 bases from V and 3 bases from J; bases unmatched to any gene: 15. The CDR3 DNA is TGTGCCAGCAGCTCTGTAAGGGACAGGGGCGATAAATTCAAAAACATTCAGTACTTC. It codes for CASSSVRDRGDKFKNIQYF.

This clonotype turned up a few times. V gene TRBV6-5 combines with J gene TRBJ1-5; D gene uncertain. Germline V gene sequence: CDR1 MNHEY, CDR2 SVGAGI. The CDR3 totals 13 residues. Trimming pared 0 bases from V and 4 bases from J, leaving 4 bases between. The CDR3 loop is CASSYSANQPQHF. For the CDR3, the DNA is TGTGCCAGCAGTTACTCGGCGAATCAGCCCCAGCATTTT.

This clonotype was seen a handful of times. The V gene is TRBV20-1, the J gene TRBJ2-1, with 14 bases fitting TRBD2. Germline loops: CDR1 DFQATT, CDR2 SNEGSKA (reference sequence). This CDR3 has 15 residues. V dropped 3 bases and J dropped 8; count of bases not matched to a gene: 6. The DNA of the CDR3 is TGCAGTGCTAGTAGTTTGGGACTAGCGGGAGATGAGCAGTTCTTC. Protein: CSASSLGLAGDEQFF.

To note about this clonotype: One end of the junction is discordant with germline, which a read error may explain. The CDR3 loop reads CAGQGGRGEALF. CDR3 sequence (DNA): TGTGCCGGACAGGGGGGAAGAGGGGAAGCTCTCTTT. This chain uses TRBV2 with TRBJ1-1; the match to TRBD1 covers 10 bases. Germline V gene data show CDR1 as SNHLY and CDR2 as FYNNEI. The length of the CDR3 is 12 residues.

This clonotype came up a few times. This chain joins TRBV4-1 and TRBJ1-5; 7 nucleotides agree with TRBD1. The CDR3 consists of 16 residues. With 4 bases clipped from V and 5 bases from J, the junction kept 11 bases outside the gene matches. The germline V gene encodes CDR1 MGHRA and CDR2 YSYEKL. CDR3 protein: CASSPKFVTGDQPQHF. The DNA of the CDR3 is TGCGCCAGCAGCCCAAAATTCGTTACAGGGGATCAGCCCCAGCATTTT.

This clonotype was counted between two and nine times. This chain uses TRBV28 with TRBJ2-1, with D unresolved. Germline lookup yields CDR1 MDHEN and CDR2 SYDVKM. The CDR3 totals 14 residues. Trimming removed 3 bases from V and 4 bases from J, with 10 bases in between. The CDR3 sequence: CASSFYDSYNEQFF. The CDR3 DNA reads TGTGCCAGCAGTTTCTACGACTCGTACAATGAGCAGTTCTTC. Drawing the rest from reference TRBV28 and TRBJ2-1, the complete variable domain is DVKVTQSSRYLVKRTGEKVFLECVQDMDHENMFWYRQDPGLGLRLIYFSYDVKMKEKGDIPEGYSVSREKKERFSLILESASTNQTSMYLCASSFYDSYNEQFFGPGTRLTVL.

Here the CDR3 DNA reads TGTGCCAGCAGTTTTATGGGACAGGGGGTACTCAATGAAAAACTGTTTTTT. Translation gives CASSFMGQGVLNEKLFF. The gene calls are TRBV6-5 and TRBJ1-4; TRBD1 aligns across 11 bases. From germline, CDR1 is MNHEY and CDR2 SVGAGI. The CDR3 extends over 17 amino acids. Trimming cost V 4 bases and J 5 bases; bases outside gene matches: 9.